This T cell receptor (beta chain) was identified in a study of blood T cell repertoires in COVID-19. In the study overall: Material from acute and convalescent COVID-19 was sourced from the United States, Italy and Spain. Sources were T cells, B-cell-depleted T cells, or PBMCs; the material itself was cDNA or gDNA.

CDR1 is SGHVS, CDR2 FQNEAQ, per germline. The V and J ends lost 1 base and 6 bases respectively, with 13 bases between them. The CDR3 loop spans 15 amino acids. Original handling: For nucleated cells, counts were estimated from reference gene primer amplification. Sequenced by immunoSEQ multiplex PCR; TCRdb stores in-frame clones only, minus some. The V and J calls and the clone size are those of that table, but D and trimming were determined from the DNA. The repertoire holds 80,000 to 130,000 clones, with 91% as singletons. Sequenced material: peripheral blood. The gene calls are TRBV7-8 and TRBJ1-5; D may be TRBD1 (5 bases). This clonotype was sampled from a man in his 60s with acute or convalescent COVID-19. CDR3 sequence (DNA): TGTGCCAGCAGCTTAGTGGAGGAGGGGTTTCAGCCCCAGCATTTT. This encodes CASSLVEEGFQPQHF.